Measured by frequency, the clone carrying this T cell receptor beta chain is medium-sized. Primers for the PCR totalled 60 Vbeta and 13 Jbeta. Generated by immunoSEQ multiplex PCR, the TCRdb table keeps only in-frame clones and is missing some. The sample table includes more than 30,000 clones. Germline CDR1 MGHDK, CDR2 SYGVNS. This CDR3 is 13 amino acids long. With 8 bases removed from V and 0 bases from J, the gap between germline ends came to 10 bases. The data derive from a study of cytomegalovirus exposure and HLA in healthy donors. This receptor was identified in a man aged 40-49 years in good health and CMV-seropositive. The chain combines TRBV25-1 with TRBJ1-1; unclear D gene. Sequencing was done on a sample of PBMCs. The CDR3 DNA is TGTGCCAGCGCACACCCCATGAACACTGAAGCTTTCTTT. The encoded protein is CASAHPMNTEAFF.